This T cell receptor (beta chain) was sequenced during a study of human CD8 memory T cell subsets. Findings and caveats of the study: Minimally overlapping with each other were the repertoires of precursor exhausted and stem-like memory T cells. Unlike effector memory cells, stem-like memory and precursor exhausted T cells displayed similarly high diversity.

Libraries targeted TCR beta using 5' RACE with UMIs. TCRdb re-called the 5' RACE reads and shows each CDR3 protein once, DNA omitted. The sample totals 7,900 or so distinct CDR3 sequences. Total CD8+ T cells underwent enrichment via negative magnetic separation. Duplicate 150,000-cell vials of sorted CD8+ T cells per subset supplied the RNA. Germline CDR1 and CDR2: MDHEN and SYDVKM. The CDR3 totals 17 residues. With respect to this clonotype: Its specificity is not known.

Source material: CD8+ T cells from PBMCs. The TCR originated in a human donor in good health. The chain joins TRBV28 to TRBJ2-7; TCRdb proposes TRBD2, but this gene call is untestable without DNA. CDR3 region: CASLPSASGPIHYEQYF.